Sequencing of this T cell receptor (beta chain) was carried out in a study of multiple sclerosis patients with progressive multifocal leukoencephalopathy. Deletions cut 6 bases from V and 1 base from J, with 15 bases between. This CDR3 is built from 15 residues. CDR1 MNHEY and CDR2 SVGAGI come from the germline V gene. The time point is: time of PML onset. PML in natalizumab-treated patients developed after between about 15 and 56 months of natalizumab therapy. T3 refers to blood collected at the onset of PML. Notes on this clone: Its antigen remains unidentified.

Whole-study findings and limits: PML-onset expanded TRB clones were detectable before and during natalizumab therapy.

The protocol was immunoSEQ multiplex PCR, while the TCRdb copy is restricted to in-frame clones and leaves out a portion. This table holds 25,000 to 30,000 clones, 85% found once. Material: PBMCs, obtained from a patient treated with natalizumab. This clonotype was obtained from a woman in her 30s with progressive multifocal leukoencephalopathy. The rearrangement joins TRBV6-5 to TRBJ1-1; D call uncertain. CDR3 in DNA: TGTGCCAGCAGCCTTACGGGCAGCCCGAACACTGAAGCTTTCTTT. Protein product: CASSLTGSPNTEAFF.